The rows below give T cell receptor beta chains drawn from one sample of a study of blood T cell repertoires in COVID-19. Sequenced by immunoSEQ multiplex PCR; TCRdb stores in-frame clones only, minus some. There are fewer than 65,000 clones in the sample; roughly 86% occur only once, and around 6.3% lies in the top ten. The sample was peripheral blood. Every receptor here comes from a man in his fifties or sixties with acute or convalescent COVID-19. CDR3s include the opening cysteine and the closing phenylalanine or tryptophan. A D gene is named only where the DNA matches it firmly. Clone sizes are given selectively: once, few, many, or a class where the clone is expanded.

D	V	size	J	DNA	CDR3
NA	TRBV30	NA	TRBJ2-1	TGTGCCTCCCGCTTCGTAGCGGCGGGGGCCGTGGGGAGCTCCTACAATGAGCAGTTCTTC	CASRFVAAGAVGSSYNEQFF
NA	TRBV11-2	NA	TRBJ2-1	TGTGCCAGCAGCTTAGATGGAGTGGCCCAGGGGCAGTTCTTC	CASSLDGVAQGQFF
NA	TRBV30	NA	TRBJ1-2	TGTGCCTGGACAACCTCGGGGATAGGCTACACCTTC	CAWTTSGIGYTF
NA	TRBV30	NA	TRBJ1-1	TGTGCCTGGATCAAGACGGGGAACACTGAAGCTTTCTTT	CAWIKTGNTEAFF
NA	TRBV2	NA	TRBJ1-5	TGTGCCAGCAGTGGGGGGGTCGGAGGCAATCAGCCCCAGCATTTT	CASSGGVGGNQPQHF
TRBD2	TRBV6-5	NA	TRBJ2-7	TGTGCCAGCAGTTACGCCCCCCTAGCGGGGGCCTACGAGCAGTACTTC	CASSYAPLAGAYEQYF
TRBD1	TRBV7-2	NA	TRBJ2-5	TGTGCCAGCAGCTTAGGAGGGGACAGTAAGACCCAGTACTTC	CASSLGGDSKTQYF
TRBD1	TRBV19	few	TRBJ1-1	TGTGCCAGTGGACAAACAGGGGGAATTGAAGCTTTCTTT	CASGQTGGIEAFF
NA	TRBV7-9	NA	TRBJ1-2	TGTGCCAGCACCTCGGGGGGGCACTATGGCTACACCTTC	CASTSGGHYGYTF
NA	TRBV25-1	NA	TRBJ1-4	TGTGCCAGCAGTGAAAGCGGGAGGAGTGAAAAACTGTTTTTT	CASSESGRSEKLFF
NA	TRBV1	NA	TRBJ2-3	TGCACCAGCAGCCAAGACTTACCGGGGAGCACAGATACGCAGTATTTT	CTSSQDLPGSTDTQYF
NA	TRBV2	NA	TRBJ2-7	TGTGCCAGCAGTGACCGTGCGGGCTACGAGCAGTACTTC	CASSDRAGYEQYF
TRBD1	TRBV19	NA	TRBJ1-6	TGTGCCAGTAGTATAGGACAGGGGGCTTCACCCCTCCACTTT	CASSIGQGASPLHF
NA	TRBV6-1	NA	TRBJ1-6	TGTGCCAGCAGTGAAATCGGCAGGGTAGATTCACCCCTCCACTTT	CASSEIGRVDSPLHF
NA	TRBV6-5	NA	TRBJ2-5	TGTGCCACCCGCGGGTCGAGAGGAGAGACCCAGTACTTC	CATRGSRGETQYF
NA	TRBV27	once	TRBJ1-2	TGTGCCAGCAGTTTAATGAGGGAGAGTTCGTATGGCTACACCTTC	CASSLMRESSYGYTF
TRBD2	TRBV6-6	NA	TRBJ2-3	TGTGCCAGCAGTCCTAGCGGTCCCTGGGGCACAGATACGCAGTATTTT	CASSPSGPWGTDTQYF
TRBD2	TRBV5-4	NA	TRBJ2-1	TGTGCCAGCAGCCTCCCTGGGGGGGCCTACAATGAGCAGTTCTTC	CASSLPGGAYNEQFF
NA	TRBV19	NA	TRBJ2-2	TGTGCCAGTAGTGTCAGGGTACATAGTCCCGGGGAGCTGTTTTTT	CASSVRVHSPGELFF
NA	TRBV7-2	NA	TRBJ1-5	TGTGCCAGCAGCTTATTGGGGGGGCAGGAGCAGCCCCAGCATTTT	CASSLLGGQEQPQHF
NA	TRBV4-2	NA	TRBJ1-2	TGTGCCAGCAGCCAAGGAGGGTGGGATGGCTACACCTTC	CASSQGGWDGYTF
NA	TRBV4-1	few	TRBJ1-1	TGCGCCAGCAGCCCGCATCCCAACAGGGACACTGAAGCTTTCTTT	CASSPHPNRDTEAFF
NA	TRBV19	NA	TRBJ2-2	TGTGCCAGTAGTATCTGGACGGGAGCGAACACCGGGGAGCTGTTTTTT	CASSIWTGANTGELFF
TRBD2	TRBV19	NA	TRBJ2-1	TGTGCCAGTAGTATAGATCGCACCCCCAGCGGGGGGGCGTTCTTC	CASSIDRTPSGGAFF
NA	TRBV4-3	NA	TRBJ1-4	TGCGCCAGCAGCCAAGATTGGGGGGGAATGTTAGAAAAACTGTTTTTT	CASSQDWGGMLEKLFF
NA	TRBV6-6	NA	TRBJ1-1	TGTGCCAGCAGTTACTGGGACGGGGGGAACACTGAAGCTTTCTTT	CASSYWDGGNTEAFF
TRBD1	TRBV11-3	NA	TRBJ2-1	TGTGCCAGCAGCTTAGGGGGGACAGCAGGAGGTGAGCAGTTCTTC	CASSLGGTAGGEQFF
TRBD1	TRBV2	NA	TRBJ2-5	TGTGCCAGCTCAAGTCCCAGGCAGGGGGTAAAAGAGACCCAGTACTTC	CASSSPRQGVKETQYF
NA	TRBV9	NA	TRBJ1-2	TGTGCCAGCAGCGTCGGACAACTGGGTAACTATGGCTACACCTTC	CASSVGQLGNYGYTF
NA	TRBV6-5	NA	TRBJ2-3	TGTGCCAGCAGTTACGGTATAGGGGGACAAACGCAGTATTTT	CASSYGIGGQTQYF
NA	TRBV6-2/TRBV6-3	NA	TRBJ1-2	TGTGCCAGCAGTTTCGGGACTCCCTATGGCTACACCTTC	CASSFGTPYGYTF
TRBD1	TRBV4-3	NA	TRBJ1-1	TGCGCCAGCAGCCAAGGTCCCCGTGGACAGGTTGAAGCTTTCTTT	CASSQGPRGQVEAFF
TRBD2	TRBV27	NA	TRBJ2-3	TGTGCCAGTCCGGGACTAGTGGTTTTAGATACGCAGTATTTT	CASPGLVVLDTQYF
NA	TRBV7-2	NA	TRBJ2-3	TGTGCCAGCAGCTTAGTTGGCAGCGGAACAGATACGCAGTATTTT	CASSLVGSGTDTQYF
TRBD1	TRBV5-6	once	TRBJ1-2	TGTGCCAGCAGCTTGGTTCCAACAGGGGTTGGAGGCTACACCTTC	CASSLVPTGVGGYTF
TRBD1	TRBV12-5	NA	TRBJ1-1	TGTGCTAGTGGACCCGGACAGGGGGGAACTGAAGCTTTCTTT	CASGPGQGGTEAFF
TRBD2	TRBV4-1	NA	TRBJ2-7	TGCGCCAGCAGTCATCTAGCGGGGGGCTCCTACGAGCAGTACTTC	CASSHLAGGSYEQYF
NA	TRBV19	NA	TRBJ1-5	TGTGCCAGTAGTATAGCCGATACAGGGTTATCGCAGCCCCAGCATTTT	CASSIADTGLSQPQHF
NA	TRBV12-3/TRBV12-4	NA	TRBJ1-1	TGTGCCAGCAGGAAACAGGGAACTGAAGCTTTCTTT	CASRKQGTEAFF
NA	TRBV18	NA	TRBJ1-1	TGTGCCAGCTCACCACCCAGGGTGTGGAACACTGAAGCTTTCTTT	CASSPPRVWNTEAFF
NA	TRBV5-6	once	TRBJ2-5	TGTGCCAGCAGCTTGGTTGGTAGCGTGACCCAGTACTTC	CASSLVGSVTQYF
NA	TRBV15	NA	TRBJ1-1	TGTGCCACCAGCAGAGTGAGGGAAGTGGACACTGAAGCTTTCTTT	CATSRVREVDTEAFF
NA	TRBV5-4	NA	TRBJ1-2	TGTGCCAGCAGCCGCCCTGGGGAGTATTATGGCTACACCTTC	CASSRPGEYYGYTF
NA	TRBV28	NA	TRBJ2-7	TGTGCCAGCAGCCATCAGACGGACGGGGACTCCTACGAGCAGTACTTC	CASSHQTDGDSYEQYF
TRBD2	TRBV5-5	NA	TRBJ2-3	TGTGCCAGCAGCTTGGGGCGGGGGAGTTACACAGATACGCAGTATTTT	CASSLGRGSYTDTQYF
NA	TRBV9	NA	TRBJ1-6	TGTGCCAGCAGCGAGCAGGATAATTCACCCCTCCACTTT	CASSEQDNSPLHF
NA	TRBV7-9	once	TRBJ2-1	TGTGCCAGCAGCATCAGGGGGGCATGGGATGCCCATGAGCAGTTCTTC	CASSIRGAWDAHEQFF
NA	TRBV6-2/TRBV6-3	NA	TRBJ1-1	TGTGCCAGCAGTCTAGGGGACACTGAAGCTTTCTTT	CASSLGDTEAFF
NA	TRBV28	NA	TRBJ1-4	TGTGCCAGCAGTTCCCACATGAATGAAAAACTGTTTTTT	CASSSHMNEKLFF
NA	TRBV7-9	NA	TRBJ1-4	TGTGCCAGCAGACCAAACAGGGATCTTAATGAAAAACTGTTTTTT	CASRPNRDLNEKLFF
NA	TRBV7-2	NA	TRBJ1-1	TGTGCCAGCAGCTTCTACAGTGGGAGCACTGAAGCTTTCTTT	CASSFYSGSTEAFF
NA	TRBV3-1/TRBV3-2	NA	TRBJ2-1	TGTGCCAGCAGCCAAGCGGGGTCCTACAATGAGCAGTTCTTC	CASSQAGSYNEQFF
NA	TRBV6-2/TRBV6-3	NA	TRBJ1-1	TGTGCCAGCAGTTACTCGGCAGGAATGAACACTGAAGCTTTCTTT	CASSYSAGMNTEAFF
NA	TRBV30	once	TRBJ2-3	TGTGCCTGGAGGACGGGTACAGATACGCAGTATTTT	CAWRTGTDTQYF
NA	TRBV7-2	NA	TRBJ1-3	TGTGCCAGCAGCTTAGACAGCTCTGGAAACACCATATATTTT	CASSLDSSGNTIYF
TRBD1	TRBV28	NA	TRBJ1-6	TGTGCCAGCAGTTTACCCGGGACAGGGAATTCACCCCTCCACTTT	CASSLPGTGNSPLHF
TRBD1	TRBV6-5	NA	TRBJ2-7	TGTGCCAGCAGTCGGGGACAGAGGACCTACGAGCAGTACTTC	CASSRGQRTYEQYF